This T cell receptor (beta chain) came from a study of patients and donors after allogeneic stem cell transplantation. TCRdb processed the RT-PCR reads anew with MiXCR; each CDR3 protein has one entry. The sample has hundreds of thousands of distinct CDR3 sequences, around 40% seen once; the top ten hold under 14%. V was clipped by 2 bases and J by 6 bases, with 12 bases between them. In germline, CDR1 is SQVTM, CDR2 ANQGSEA. This CDR3 contains 13 residues. The chain is built from TRBV29-1 and TRBJ2-3; no reliable D call. The material sequenced was blood, either unsorted or a sorted T cell fraction (not recorded which). This receptor was taken from a human donor who was either an allogeneic HSCT recipient or a stem cell or donor lymphocyte infusion donor (not recorded which). It is not recorded whose cells these are; they may come from a transplant donor. CDR3 amino acids: CSVESHYRDTQYF. The CDR3 nucleotides are TGCAGCGTTGAAAGTCATTATAGGGATACGCAGTATTTT.